This passage covers 23 T cell receptor beta chains from one sample sequenced in a study of T-cell memory formation after mild COVID-19. Each CDR3 protein gets one entry after TCRdb re-called the 5' RACE reads with MiXCR. The sample lists about 290,000 distinct CDR3 sequences, around 15% occurring once. Input material: PBMCs or a T cell subset sorted from them (not recorded which). The receptors shown here come from a man aged 18 to 29 who had mild COVID-19 (a few samples of this study predate the infection). Cell type and time point are not known.

This clonotype was observed a few times. The rearrangement joins TRBV12-3 or TRBV12-4 to TRBJ2-5; tentative D call: TRBD2 (5 bases). Trimming removed 6 bases at V and 5 bases at J, with 13 bases between. The CDR3 runs 13 residues. The CDR3 nucleotides read TGTGCCAGCAGCGGGGAGATTTGGGAGACCCAGTACTTC. Amino acid sequence: CASSGEIWETQYF.

In this sample, this clonotype turned up a few times. The CDR3 DNA reads TGCAGCGTAGCGGGAGGGCCGAACACCGGGGAGCTGTTTTTT. Translation: CSVAGGPNTGELFF. This chain uses TRBV29-1 with TRBJ2-2, with TRBD2 matching 10 bases. This CDR3 comprises 14 residues. The trim removed 6 bases at V and 0 bases at J, leaving 1 base unmatched. The germline V gene has CDR1 SQVTM and CDR2 ANQGSEA.

The rearrangement links TRBV25-1 to TRBJ2-5; 13 bases map to TRBD2. The V gene end was trimmed by 1 base and the J gene end by 5 bases; junction bases not matched to a gene: 10. The germline V gene encodes CDR1 MGHDK and CDR2 SYGVNS. This CDR3 spans 18 amino acids. The CDR3 is CASSEFLTSGGAGETQYF. DNA for the CDR3: TGTGCCAGCAGTGAATTTCTAACTAGCGGGGGGGCCGGTGAGACCCAGTACTTC.

The V call is TRBV20-1, the J call TRBJ1-2; 7 bases line up with TRBD1. This CDR3 has 15 residues. Looked up from germline, CDR1 is DFQATT and CDR2 is SNEGSKA (reference sequence). Trimming at V came to 5 bases and at J to 3 bases, leaving 12 bases not matched to a gene. The DNA of the CDR3 is TGCAGTGCTGGCGCAGGGGGAGGATTCGACTATGGCTACACCTTC. Translating gives CSAGAGGGFDYGYTF.

The chain carries TRBV7-3 and TRBJ2-1; D possibly corresponds to TRBD1 (5 bases). The ends were cut back, 2 bases at V and 2 bases at J, with 10 bases in the middle. The CDR3 extends over 15 amino acids. The germline V gene encodes CDR1 SGHTA and CDR2 FQGTGA. This CDR3 reads CASSLQGITYNEQFF. The CDR3 DNA reads as TGTGCCAGCAGCTTACAGGGTATCACCTACAATGAGCAGTTCTTC.

This clonotype was seen only a few times. This chain links TRBV4-1 with TRBJ2-7, with TRBD1 matching over 7 bases. The V gene's germline CDR1 is MGHRA and CDR2 YSYEKL. This CDR3 has 15 amino acids. After removal of 3 bases from V and 2 bases from J, the junction contained 7 bases not matched to a gene. The DNA for the CDR3 is TGCGCCAGCAGCCAGGACTCCGGGACAGCCTACGAGCAGTACGTC. Protein product: CASSQDSGTAYEQYV.

In its sample, this clonotype was seen a few times. The chain has TRBV20-1 and TRBJ1-4; D ambiguous. The CDR3 loop spans 11 amino acids. CDR1 is DFQATT, CDR2 SNEGSKA, per germline (reference sequence). V was clipped by 7 bases and J by 5 bases, with 8 bases between them. Written as DNA, the CDR3 is TGCAGTGGGACGGTGAATGAAAAACTGTTTTTT. It encodes CSGTVNEKLFF.

The chain joins TRBV7-2 to TRBJ1-3; the D is unclear. The V end was cut by 4 bases, the J end by 16 bases, with 14 bases between. The length of the CDR3 is 11 residues. From germline, CDR1 is SGHTA and CDR2 FQGNSA. The CDR3 sequence: CASSSGLIFYF. CDR3 DNA: TGTGCCAGCAGCTCCGGACTAATCTTCTATTTT.

This chain uses TRBV5-1 with TRBJ2-1; TRBD1 agrees at 9 bases. The junction had 8 bases not matched to a gene; V was cut back by 3 bases and J by 7 bases. This CDR3 has 15 amino acids. Per the germline V gene, CDR1 is SGHRS and CDR2 is YFSETQ. The CDR3 sequence: CASSWEAQGANEQFF. The CDR3, as DNA: TGCGCCAGCAGCTGGGAGGCACAGGGGGCGAATGAGCAGTTCTTC. Full variable domain (missing parts from reference TRBV5-1 and TRBJ2-1): KAGVTQTPRYLIKTRGQQVTLSCSPISGHRSVSWYQQTPGQGLQFLFEYFSETQRNKGNFPGRFSGRQFSNSRSEMNVSTLELGDSALYLCASSWEAQGANEQFFGPGTRLTVL.

The chain carries TRBV7-3 and TRBJ2-5, with 9 bases that match TRBD1. This CDR3 region has 15 residues. From germline, CDR1 is SGHTA and CDR2 FQGTGA. The V gene end was trimmed by 5 bases and the J gene end by 5 bases; junction bases not matched to a gene: 9. The CDR3 region has the DNA TGTGCCAGCAGCCGAACAGGGGGCGGAGGGGAGACCCAGTACTTC. Amino acids: CASSRTGGGGETQYF.

This chain links TRBV4-3 with TRBJ2-3; D is undetermined. Trimming pared 6 bases from V and 5 bases from J, leaving 21 bases between. The CDR3 runs 16 residues. Germline CDR1 is LGHNA and CDR2 is YSLEER. The CDR3 spells CASSPWFNARRDTQYF. The CDR3 DNA sequence: TGCGCCAGCAGTCCTTGGTTCAACGCTCGAAGAGATACGCAGTATTTT.

The rearrangement links TRBV6-5 to TRBJ1-6, with a weak D call TRBD1 (5 bases). V was cut by 6 bases and J by 10 bases, with 19 bases left in between. Germline-derived CDR1 and CDR2 are MNHEY and SVGAGI. CDR3 size: 15 residues. The CDR3 region is CASSPTGRVGSPLHF. The DNA for the CDR3 is TGTGCCAGCAGCCCTACGGGCAGGGTAGGATCACCCCTCCACTTT.

A few counts support this clonotype. Since a much larger clone is just one base distant, this may be a read error. The chain has TRBV6-6 and TRBJ1-1; D not resolved. The CDR3 length is 10 residues. Per germline, CDR1 MNHNY and CDR2 SVGAGI (reference sequence). The V end lost 6 bases, the J end lost 4 bases, and 3 bases lay between the germline ends. The CDR3 region has the DNA TGTGCCAGCAGGGTCACTGAAGCTTTCTTT. It yields the protein CASRVTEAFF.

In DNA, the CDR3 is TGTGCCAGCAGACCCACAGGGGTAGGCGGCTACACCTTC. It is translated as CASRPTGVGGYTF. V usage is TRBV6-1 and J usage is TRBJ1-2; 7 bases agree with TRBD1. CDR3 length: 13 residues. Per germline, CDR1 MNHNS and CDR2 SASEGT. V shed 6 bases and J 8 bases; nucleotides not matched to a gene: 9.

There are a few counts of this clonotype. V usage is TRBV6-5 and J usage is TRBJ2-7; D might be TRBD1 (6 bases). This CDR3 is 14 amino acids long. The V end lost 2 bases, the J end lost 4 bases, and 12 bases lay between the germline ends. Germline V lookup: CDR1 MNHEY, CDR2 SVGAGI. This chain's CDR3 is CASSYGGRIYEQYF. CDR3 nucleotide sequence: TGTGCCAGCAGTTACGGGGGCAGAATATACGAGCAGTACTTC.

The chain links TRBV6-6 to TRBJ2-1; 8 nucleotides line up with TRBD1. The germline V gene encodes CDR1 MNHNY and CDR2 SVGAGI (reference sequence). The CDR3 totals 12 residues. V lost 8 bases to trimming and J lost 7 bases; unmatched junction nucleotides: 4. The CDR3 nucleotides read TGTGCCAGCGGACAGGGTTTAAATGAGCAGTTCTTC. Translating it yields CASGQGLNEQFF.

The rearrangement joins TRBV30 to TRBJ2-3; D is uncertain. Germline loops: CDR1 GTSNPN, CDR2 SVGIG (reference sequence). The CDR3 totals 15 residues. Trimming cost V 0 bases and J 1 base, with 11 bases left between them. CDR3 sequence: CAWSVPGGRTDTQYF. CDR3 bases: TGTGCCTGGAGTGTACCTGGCGGTCGCACAGATACGCAGTATTTT.

The J gene is TRBJ2-1, the V gene TRBV3-1; D remains ambiguous. The CDR3 spans 14 residues. Germline assignment: CDR1 LGHDT and CDR2 YNNKEL (reference sequence). The germline V and J ends were trimmed by 5 bases and 5 bases, with 13 bases remaining between them. The DNA for the CDR3 is TGTGCCAGCAGCTGGTATTCTACGAACAATGAGCAGTTCTTC. It codes for CASSWYSTNNEQFF.

This clonotype showed up just a few times. The chain uses TRBV6-2 or TRBV6-3 and TRBJ1-4; no reliable D call. Trimming removed 6 bases at V and 8 bases at J, with 16 bases between. Germline V CDR1 and CDR2: MNHEY, SVGEGT. This CDR3 contains 14 residues. This CDR3 reads CASSNGPWNEKLFF. In nucleotides, the CDR3 is TGTGCCAGCAGCAACGGGCCGTGGAACGAAAAACTGTTTTTT.

A few counts support this clonotype. The chain is built from TRBV14 and TRBJ2-7; possibly TRBD2 for D (6 bases). Germline CDR1 is SGHDN and CDR2 is FVKESK. The V gene lost 0 bases and the J gene lost 0 bases, with 9 bases spanning the gap. The CDR3 contains 15 residues. The DNA for the CDR3 is TGTGCCAGCAGCCAAGACGGGGGTTACTCCTACGAGCAGTACTTC. Protein sequence: CASSQDGGYSYEQYF.

In its sample, this clonotype was seen a few times. This rearrangement joins TRBV5-4 to TRBJ2-1; D uncertain. V was shortened by 1 base and J by 8 bases, with 13 bases between the two germline ends. This CDR3 spans 14 amino acids. In germline, CDR1 is SGHNT, CDR2 YYREEE (reference sequence). The CDR3 loop is CASSLKAAVDEQFF. CDR3 nucleotides: TGTGCCAGCAGCTTGAAGGCGGCAGTGGATGAGCAGTTCTTC.

This clonotype occurred a few times. The chain couples TRBV15 to TRBJ1-2; 7 bases line up with TRBD1. Germline lookup yields CDR1 LNHNV and CDR2 YYDKDF (reference sequence). V was clipped by 6 bases and J by 8 bases; unmatched bases: 12. This CDR3 contains 14 residues. CDR3 residues: CATRPVGQYGGYTF. The CDR3 nucleotides are TGTGCCACCAGGCCGGTGGGACAGTACGGGGGCTACACCTTC.

The chain links TRBV30 to TRBJ2-3; D gene ambiguous. The CDR3 has 14 residues. The V end lost 0 bases, the J end lost 2 bases, and 9 bases lay between the germline ends. Germline V CDR1 and CDR2: GTSNPN, SVGIG (reference sequence). Here the CDR3 DNA reads TGTGCCTGGAGTGTGGGAAGGGCCACAGATACGCAGTATTTT. Translation: CAWSVGRATDTQYF.